Given below is one T cell receptor beta chain in context. Some clones are missing from TCRdb's copy, which holds only in-frame ones; the method was immunoSEQ multiplex PCR. The table lists about 70,000 clones, 95% to 98% of them singletons. The germline gives CDR1 MNHNY, CDR2 SVGAGI (reference sequence). CDR3 length equals 13 residues. V was shortened by 6 bases and J by 1 base, with 9 bases between the two germline ends. The sample comes from a study of technical replicates of blood from a handful of donors. V usage is TRBV6-6 and J usage is TRBJ1-1, with D unclear. The TCR sequence derives from a human donor in good health. The sample consisted of T cells isolated from PBMCs. CDR3 sequence: CASSDITNTEAFF. The DNA of the CDR3 is TGTGCCAGCAGCGACATCACGAACACTGAAGCTTTCTTT.